A single sample is the source of the 9 T cell receptor beta chains below, sequenced in a study of blood T cell repertoires in COVID-19. Libraries were prepared by immunoSEQ multiplex PCR; TCRdb keeps only in-frame clonotypes and omits some of them. The profile shows about 190,000 clones, roughly 83% of them singletons. The specimen was PBMCs or T cells enriched from blood (not recorded which). These receptors came from a woman in her twenties or thirties who had recovered from COVID-19.

The chain couples TRBV9 to TRBJ1-3, with D possibly being TRBD1 (5 bases). The V end was cut by 1 base, the J end by 8 bases, with 13 bases between. This CDR3 has 14 amino acids. The germline V gene has CDR1 SGDLS and CDR2 YYNGEE. CDR3 loop: CASSVSSREDTIYF. For the CDR3, the DNA is TGTGCCAGCAGCGTATCTTCCAGGGAAGACACCATATATTTT. The entire variable domain, with the rest obtained from reference TRBV9 and TRBJ1-3, is as follows: DSGVTQTPKHLITATGQRVTLRCSPRSGDLSVYWYQQSLDQGLQFLIQYYNGEERAKGNILERFSAQQFPDLHSELNLSSLELGDSALYFCASSVSSREDTIYFGEGSWLTVV.

V gene TRBV19 combines with J gene TRBJ2-7; no clear D. In germline, CDR1 is LNHDA, CDR2 SQIVND (reference sequence). CDR3 length equals 15 residues. Deletions cut 5 bases from V and 0 bases from J, with 14 bases between. The CDR3 DNA is TGTGCCAGTAGTCCGGTTAGCTGGAGCTCCTACGAGCAGTACTTC. This codes for CASSPVSWSSYEQYF. Variable domain in full (rest from reference TRBV19 and TRBJ2-7): DGGITQSPKYLFRKEGQNVTLSCEQNLNHDAMYWYRQDPGQGLRLIYYSQIVNDFQKGDIAEGYSVSREKKESFPLTVTSAQKNPTAFYLCASSPVSWSSYEQYFGPGTRLTVT.

In its sample, this clone was seen a few times. The chain joins TRBV6-5 to TRBJ1-2; tentatively, D is TRBD1 (5 bases). V was trimmed by 6 bases and J by 4 bases, leaving 18 bases between them. Germline CDR1 is MNHEY and CDR2 is SVGAGI. This CDR3 contains 15 residues. The CDR3 sequence is CASRQQESPSYGYTF. In DNA form, the CDR3 reads TGTGCCAGCAGGCAACAGGAGTCTCCCTCCTATGGCTACACCTTC.

The rearrangement joins TRBV3-1 (or the pseudogene TRBV3-2) to TRBJ1-1; tentative D call: TRBD1 (5 bases). The CDR3 totals 16 residues. From germline, CDR1 is LGHDT and CDR2 YNNKEL (reference sequence). The ends were cut back, 6 bases at V and 5 bases at J, with 22 bases in the middle. CDR3 nucleotides: TGTGCCAGCAGTCTCAAGGGGAGGGGCTGGGGGACTGAAGCTTTCTTT. Its protein product is CASSLKGRGWGTEAFF.

J is TRBJ2-1 and V is TRBV28; 9 bases agree with TRBD2. V lost 8 bases to trimming and J lost 9 bases; unmatched junction nucleotides: 8. The V gene's germline CDR1 is MDHEN and CDR2 SYDVKM. This CDR3 contains 13 residues. CDR3 amino acids: CASFGGRGGEQFF. In nucleotides, the CDR3 is TGTGCCAGCTTTGGCGGGAGGGGCGGTGAGCAGTTCTTC. The whole variable domain, remainder taken from reference TRBV28 and TRBJ2-1, is DVKVTQSSRYLVKRTGEKVFLECVQDMDHENMFWYRQDPGLGLRLIYFSYDVKMKEKGDIPEGYSVSREKKERFSLILESASTNQTSMYLCASFGGRGGEQFFGPGTRLTVL.

The gene calls are TRBV14 and TRBJ2-1; 8 bases line up with TRBD2. V trimming: 5 bases; J trimming: 6 bases; junction bases outside the gene matches: 9. From germline, CDR1 is SGHDN and CDR2 FVKESK. This CDR3 has 15 amino acids. CDR3 nucleotides: TGTGCCAGCAGCTCATGGGGACTAGGGGGCAATGAGCAGTTCTTC. It translates to CASSSWGLGGNEQFF.

The chain links TRBV5-1 to TRBJ1-5; 8 positions match TRBD1. The CDR3 sequence is 15 residues long. V was clipped by 3 bases and J by 3 bases; unmatched bases: 5. From germline, CDR1 is SGHRS and CDR2 YFSETQ. The CDR3 spells CASSSTGEPNQPQHF. The CDR3 DNA follows: TGCGCCAGCAGCTCGACAGGGGAACCCAATCAGCCCCAGCATTTT.

The chain employs TRBV11-2 and TRBJ2-7; TRBD1 agrees at 12 bases. Germline CDR1 is SGHAT and CDR2 is FQNNGV. V shed 5 bases, J shed 8 bases, and the junction held 10 bases outside the gene matches. The CDR3 runs 15 residues. This CDR3 reads CASSEVGTGGRKQYF. CDR3 nucleotide sequence: TGTGCCAGCAGCGAAGTCGGGACAGGGGGCAGGAAGCAGTACTTC. The whole variable domain, filled in from reference TRBV11-2 and TRBJ2-7, reads EAGVAQSPRYKIIEKRQSVAFWCNPISGHATLYWYQQILGQGPKLLIQFQNNGVVDDSQLPKDRFSAERLKGVDSTLKIQPAKLEDSAVYLCASSEVGTGGRKQYFGPGTRLTVT.

A few counts support this clone. V gene TRBV19 combines with J gene TRBJ1-5; unclear D gene. Between the trimmed V and J ends, which lost 7 bases and 0 bases, there was a span of 13 bases. There are 15 residues in the CDR3. Germline CDR1 LNHDA, CDR2 SQIVND (reference sequence). The CDR3 region is CASTLGGYSNQPQHF. The CDR3 nucleotides read TGTGCCAGTACCTTGGGCGGGTATAGCAATCAGCCCCAGCATTTT.